This T cell receptor beta chain was identified in a study of shared clonotypes between healthy human individuals. General observations from the study: On the whole, naive subsets had larger estimated richness than memory subsets had.

The CDR3 length is 15 residues. The germline CDR1 and CDR2 sequences are MNHEY and SMNVEV (reference sequence). The germline V and J ends were trimmed by 7 bases and 8 bases, with 23 bases remaining between them. A note on this clone: Antigen specificity is unknown.

Method: immunoSEQ multiplex PCR; TCRdb's copy keeps in-frame clones and lacks some. The table records 2,500,000 or so clones, roughly 93% of them present only once. This sequence joins TRBV27 and TRBJ1-2; the D gene is possibly TRBD1 (6 bases). The sample taken for sequencing was naive CD4+ T cells from PBMCs. Subset in this sample: CD45RA+ positively selected. The sequence derives from a man between 18 and 35 years old in good health. Some clones in this sample may be carry-over from other donors' samples. The CDR3 nucleotides read TGTGCCAGCAAACCCCGGGACACTGTAGAGGGGGGCTACACCTTC. Amino acid sequence: CASKPRDTVEGGYTF.